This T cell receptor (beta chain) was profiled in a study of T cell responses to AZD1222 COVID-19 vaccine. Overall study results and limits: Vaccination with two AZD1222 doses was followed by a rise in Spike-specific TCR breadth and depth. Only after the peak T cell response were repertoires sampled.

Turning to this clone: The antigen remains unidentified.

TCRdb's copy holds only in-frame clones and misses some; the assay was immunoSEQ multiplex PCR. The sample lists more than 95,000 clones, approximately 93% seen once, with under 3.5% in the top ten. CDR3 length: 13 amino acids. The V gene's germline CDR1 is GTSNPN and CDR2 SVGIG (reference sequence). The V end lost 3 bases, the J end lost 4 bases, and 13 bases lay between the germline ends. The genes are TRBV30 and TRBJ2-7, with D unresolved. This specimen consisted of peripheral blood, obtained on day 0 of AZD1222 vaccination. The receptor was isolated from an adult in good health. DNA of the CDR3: TGTGCCTGGAGGCCCACAGACTTGTACGAGCAGTACTTC. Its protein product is CAWRPTDLYEQYF.